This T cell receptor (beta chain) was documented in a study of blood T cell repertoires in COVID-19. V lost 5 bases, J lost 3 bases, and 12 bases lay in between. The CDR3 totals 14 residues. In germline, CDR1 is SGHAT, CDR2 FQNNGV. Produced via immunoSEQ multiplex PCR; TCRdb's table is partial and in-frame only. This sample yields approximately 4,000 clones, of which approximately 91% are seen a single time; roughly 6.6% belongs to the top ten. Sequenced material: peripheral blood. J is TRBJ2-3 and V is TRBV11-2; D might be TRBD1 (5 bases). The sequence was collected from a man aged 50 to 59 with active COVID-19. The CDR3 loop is CASSPASGTDTQYF. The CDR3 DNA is TGTGCCAGCAGCCCGGCTTCAGGGACAGATACGCAGTATTTT.